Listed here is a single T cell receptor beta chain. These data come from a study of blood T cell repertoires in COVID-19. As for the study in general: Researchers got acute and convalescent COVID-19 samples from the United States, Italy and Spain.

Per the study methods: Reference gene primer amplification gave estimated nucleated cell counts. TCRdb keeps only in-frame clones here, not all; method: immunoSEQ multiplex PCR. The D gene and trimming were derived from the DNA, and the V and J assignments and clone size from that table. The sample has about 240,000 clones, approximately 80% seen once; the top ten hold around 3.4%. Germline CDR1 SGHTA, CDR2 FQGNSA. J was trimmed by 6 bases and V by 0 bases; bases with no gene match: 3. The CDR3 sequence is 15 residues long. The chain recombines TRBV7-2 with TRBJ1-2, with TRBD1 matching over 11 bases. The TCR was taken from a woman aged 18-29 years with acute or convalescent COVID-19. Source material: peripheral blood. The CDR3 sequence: CASSLAQDRGHGYTF. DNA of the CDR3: TGTGCCAGCAGCTTAGCCCAGGACAGGGGGCATGGCTACACCTTC.